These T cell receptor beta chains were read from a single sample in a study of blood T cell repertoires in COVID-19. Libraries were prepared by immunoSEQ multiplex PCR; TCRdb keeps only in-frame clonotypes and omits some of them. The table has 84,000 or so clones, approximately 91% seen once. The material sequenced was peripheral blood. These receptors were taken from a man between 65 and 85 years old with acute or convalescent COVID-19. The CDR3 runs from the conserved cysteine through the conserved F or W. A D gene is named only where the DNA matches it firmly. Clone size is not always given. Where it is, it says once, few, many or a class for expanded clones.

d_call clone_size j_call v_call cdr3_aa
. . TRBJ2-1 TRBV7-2 CASSSPPMEQFF
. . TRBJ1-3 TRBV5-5 CASRPGLPSSGNTIYF
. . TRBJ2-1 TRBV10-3 CATQGLTEQFF
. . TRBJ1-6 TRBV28 CASSSGSYNSPLHF
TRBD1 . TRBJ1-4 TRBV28 CASRDRGYEKLFF
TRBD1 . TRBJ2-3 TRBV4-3 CASSPTGGSADTQYF
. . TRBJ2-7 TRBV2 CASSDSIHEQYF
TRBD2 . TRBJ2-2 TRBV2 CASSEIIMGSGGTGELFF
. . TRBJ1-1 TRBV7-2 CASSFLARPRIEAFF
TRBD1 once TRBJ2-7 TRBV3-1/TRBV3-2 CASSHISLTDRGPYEQYF
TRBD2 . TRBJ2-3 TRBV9 CASSEGLAGTNQLDTQYF
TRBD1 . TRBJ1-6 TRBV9 CASSPGQSNSPLHF
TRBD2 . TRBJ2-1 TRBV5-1 CASSFEGTSGKVGEQFF
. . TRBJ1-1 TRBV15 CATSRGGGAEAFF
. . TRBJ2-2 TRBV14 CASSQVSTGELFF
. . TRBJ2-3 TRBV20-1 CSARDSDTQYF
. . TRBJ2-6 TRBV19 CASRSPRRSGANVLTF
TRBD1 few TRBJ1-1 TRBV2 CASKHDGQGREAFF
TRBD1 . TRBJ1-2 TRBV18 CASSPLTGGTGGYTF
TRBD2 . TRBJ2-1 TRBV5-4 CASSLAAGKNYNEQFF
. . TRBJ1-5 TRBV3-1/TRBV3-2 CASSQALNQPQHF
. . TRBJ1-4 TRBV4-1 CASSRRRENEKLFF
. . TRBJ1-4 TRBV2 CASRGSRTNEKLFF
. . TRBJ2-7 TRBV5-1 CASSLSGNYEQYF
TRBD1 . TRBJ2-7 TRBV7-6 CASSLGDRGREQYF
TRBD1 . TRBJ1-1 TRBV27 CASSVTGVTEAFF
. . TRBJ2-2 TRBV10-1 CASSPRNAGELFF
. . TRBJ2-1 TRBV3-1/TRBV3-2 CASSRDRGSEQFF
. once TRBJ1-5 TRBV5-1 CASSLLAGELPQHF
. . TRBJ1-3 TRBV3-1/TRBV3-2 CASSQGDISGNTIYF
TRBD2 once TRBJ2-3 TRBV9 CASSVGLAGASDTQYF
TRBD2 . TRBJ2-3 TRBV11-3 CASSPNSGGSTDTQYF
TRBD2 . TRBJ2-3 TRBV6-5 CASSLAGRLTDTQYF
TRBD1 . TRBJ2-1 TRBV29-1 CSVLPGQGRGRDEQFF
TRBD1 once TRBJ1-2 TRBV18 CASSPTGQGLGANYGYTF
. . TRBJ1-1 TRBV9 CASSERGWSEAFF
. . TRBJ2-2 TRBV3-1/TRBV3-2 CASSLSGELFF
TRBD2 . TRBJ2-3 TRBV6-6 CASISMGRATDTQYF
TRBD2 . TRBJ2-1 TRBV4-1 CASSQERLAGHYNEQFF
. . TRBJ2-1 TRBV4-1 CASSQATESHNEQFF
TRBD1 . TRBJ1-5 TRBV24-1 CATSDFGTDQPQHF
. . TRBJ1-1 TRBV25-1 CASSDRRTEAFF
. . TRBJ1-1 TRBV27 CASSLGWGGPEAFF
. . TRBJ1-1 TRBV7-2 CASSLRTVNTEAFF
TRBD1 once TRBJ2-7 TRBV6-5 CASSPGQGFYEQYF
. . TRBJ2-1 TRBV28 CASSFGRGLASSEQFF
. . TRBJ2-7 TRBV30 CAWPAHPGHLSYEQYF
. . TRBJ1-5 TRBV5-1 CASSLGQGRNQPQHF
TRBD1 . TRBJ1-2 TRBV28 CASSFRQGAYTF
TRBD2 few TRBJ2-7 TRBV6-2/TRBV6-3 CASSYLGLVNEQYF
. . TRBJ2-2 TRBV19 CASSILWNTGELFF
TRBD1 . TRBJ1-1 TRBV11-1 CASSLTGASTEAFF